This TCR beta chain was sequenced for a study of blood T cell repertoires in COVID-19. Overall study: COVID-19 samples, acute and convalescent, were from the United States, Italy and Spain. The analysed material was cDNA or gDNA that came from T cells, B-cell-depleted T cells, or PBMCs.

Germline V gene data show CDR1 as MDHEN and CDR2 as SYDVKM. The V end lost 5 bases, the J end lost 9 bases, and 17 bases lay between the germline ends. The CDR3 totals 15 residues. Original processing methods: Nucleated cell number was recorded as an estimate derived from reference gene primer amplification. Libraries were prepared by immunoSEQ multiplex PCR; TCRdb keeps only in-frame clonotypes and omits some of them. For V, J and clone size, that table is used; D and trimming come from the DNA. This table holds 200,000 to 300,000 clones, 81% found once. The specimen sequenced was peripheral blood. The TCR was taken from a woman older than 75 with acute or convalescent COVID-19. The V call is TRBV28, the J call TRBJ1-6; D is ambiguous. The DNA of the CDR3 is TGTGCCAGCAGTACCCCCTCCCGAGTTGGTTCACCCCTCCACTTT. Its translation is CASSTPSRVGSPLHF.